The 27 T cell receptor beta chains given below trace back to one sample, sequenced in a study of follicular helper T cells after annual influenza vaccination. Generated by immunoSEQ multiplex PCR, the TCRdb table keeps only in-frame clones and is missing some. Here the sample spans 28,000 or so clones, 80% to 90% being singletons. The time point denotes: 2014-2015 season, pre-vaccination. The starting material was CXCR5+ CD38- circulating T follicular helper cells from blood, obtained on the day of influenza vaccination. Indicated subset: circulating Tfh, non-naive CD4+CXCR5+PD-1+ (ICOS+CD38+ or ICOS-CD38-). The origin of the receptors is an adult who received the influenza vaccine.

The V gene is TRBV6-1, the J gene TRBJ2-5; 11 bases are a match to TRBD1. Near its end, the DNA agrees better with TRBJ2-7, so the J call may be wrong. The CDR3 contains 15 residues. Germline CDR1 MNHNS, CDR2 SASEGT. The CDR3 reads CASSIQGQGAYEQYF. The CDR3 nucleotides read TGTGCCAGCAGTATACAGGGACAGGGGGCCTACGAGCAGTACTTC.

This sequence joins TRBV5-8 and TRBJ2-4; D is unclear. The CDR3 consists of 14 residues. Trimming stripped 4 bases from V and 0 bases from J, with 8 bases between. The germline V gene encodes CDR1 SGHTS and CDR2 YDEGEE. The CDR3, as DNA: TGTGCCAGCAGCCCGCCAGTAGCCAAAAACATTCAGTACTTC. It is translated as CASSPPVAKNIQYF.

This sequence joins TRBV10-3 and TRBJ2-1; TRBD2 matches at 12 bases. Germline V lookup: CDR1 ENHRY, CDR2 SYGVKD. The length of the CDR3 is 16 residues. J lost 10 bases, V lost 2 bases, and 9 bases had no gene match. The chain's CDR3 is CAISERSSGRAVEQFF. The CDR3, as DNA: TGTGCCATCAGTGAGAGATCTAGCGGGAGGGCCGTAGAGCAGTTCTTC.

This chain joins TRBV15 and TRBJ1-2; D is undetermined. Per germline, CDR1 LNHNV and CDR2 YYDKDF (reference sequence). Trimming shortened V by 0 bases and J by 8 bases, and 13 bases separated the two germline ends. The CDR3 loop spans 14 amino acids. Written as DNA, the CDR3 is TGTGCCACCAGCAGAGATCTAAGTCGAGGAGGCTACACCTTC. It is translated as CATSRDLSRGGYTF.

This rearrangement joins TRBV6-1 to TRBJ1-4, with unresolved D. Germline V lookup: CDR1 MNHNS, CDR2 SASEGT. The CDR3 spans 12 residues. V lost 4 bases and J lost 8, with 8 bases in between. CDR3 nucleotides: TGTGCCAGCAGTGGAGATTACGAAAAACTGTTTTTT. Translated, it gives CASSGDYEKLFF.

This chain connects TRBV6-1 to TRBJ2-1; no reliable D call. The germline CDR1 and CDR2 sequences are MNHNS and SASEGT. This CDR3 contains 12 residues. The V gene lost 5 bases and the J gene lost 3 bases, with 5 bases spanning the gap. The CDR3 spells CASSFIYNEQFF. The CDR3 DNA sequence: TGTGCCAGCAGTTTCATCTACAATGAGCAGTTCTTC.

The CDR3 reads CASSLRGGISYEQYF. The CDR3 DNA sequence: TGTGCCAGCAGCTTACGGGGGGGGATCTCCTACGAGCAGTACTTC. The chain links TRBV11-1 to TRBJ2-7; TRBD2 agrees at 8 bases. Germline V gene data show CDR1 as SGHAT and CDR2 as FQDESV (reference sequence). The CDR3 length is 15 residues. V shed 2 bases and J 0 bases; nucleotides not matched to a gene: 3.

V is TRBV5-4 and J is TRBJ2-2, with D possibly TRBD2 on 6 matching bases. This CDR3 has 14 amino acids. From germline, CDR1 is SGHNT and CDR2 YYREEE (reference sequence). Trimming took 0 bases from V and 7 from J, leaving 10 bases between them. DNA for the CDR3: TGTGCCAGCAGCTTGGTTCAGGAGGGCGGGGAGCTGTTTTTT. It codes for CASSLVQEGGELFF.

The gene calls are TRBV11-2 and TRBJ2-1; TRBD2 agrees at 9 bases. CDR1 and CDR2 (germline): SGHAT, FQNNGV. CDR3 size: 15 residues. V lost 4 bases, J lost 4 bases, and 5 bases stayed unmatched. The DNA of the CDR3 is TGTGCCAGCAGCTACGGACTAGCGCCGTACAATGAGCAGTTCTTC. Residues: CASSYGLAPYNEQFF.

This clone was seen more than once but under ten times. The chain has TRBV10-3 and TRBJ1-1; TRBD1 agrees at 7 bases. The CDR3 length is 14 residues. After removal of 5 bases from V and 5 bases from J, the junction contained 8 bases not matched to a gene. Germline CDR1 is ENHRY and CDR2 is SYGVKD. This CDR3 is CAISSGQPMTEAFF. The CDR3 bases are TGTGCCATCAGTTCGGGACAGCCCATGACTGAAGCTTTCTTT.

The chain uses TRBV7-8 and TRBJ1-2; 8 bases agree with TRBD1. This CDR3 has 17 amino acids. Trimming at V came to 1 base and at J to 0 bases, leaving 7 bases not matched to a gene. The germline V gene has CDR1 SGHVS and CDR2 FQNEAQ. CDR3: CASSLGSGGAANYGYTF. CDR3 nucleotides: TGTGCCAGCAGCTTAGGTTCAGGGGGCGCGGCTAACTATGGCTACACCTTC.

V usage is TRBV6-5 and J usage is TRBJ1-2; D remains unclear. There are 15 residues in the CDR3. Per the germline V gene, CDR1 is MNHEY and CDR2 is SVGAGI. The ends were cut back, 7 bases at V and 2 bases at J, with 17 bases in the middle. In DNA form, the CDR3 reads TGTGCCAGCACCCAAAGACAAGATCGGAACTATGGCTACACCTTC. Amino acids: CASTQRQDRNYGYTF.

The rearrangement uses TRBV7-8 and TRBJ1-2, with 10 nucleotides matching TRBD1. Germline lookup yields CDR1 SGHVS and CDR2 FQNEAQ. This CDR3 has 14 residues. The ends lost 4 bases at V and 7 bases at J; junction bases unmatched: 6. CDR3: CASSSSTGGVGYTF. The CDR3 coding sequence is TGTGCCAGCAGCTCCTCGACAGGGGGCGTTGGCTACACCTTC.

The genes are TRBV6-5 and TRBJ1-2, with D uncertain. Deletions cut 4 bases from V and 3 bases from J, with 3 bases between. Germline V gives CDR1 MNHEY, CDR2 SVGAGI. The length of the CDR3 is 11 residues. The CDR3 loop is CASSSYYGYTF. The CDR3 DNA reads TGTGCCAGCAGTTCTTACTATGGCTACACCTTC.

V gene TRBV21-1 combines with J gene TRBJ2-7; the table's D call of TRBD1 was not tested on the DNA. TRBV21-1 is classified as a pseudogene. CDR3 length equals 14 residues. Here the CDR3 DNA reads TGTGCCAGCAACCCCGAACAGGGATTTAGGGAGCAGTACTTC. This codes for CASNPEQGFREQYF.

This chain uses TRBV5-4 with TRBJ2-3; TRBD2 aligns across 10 bases. J gave up 3 bases and V 5 bases, and 3 bases lay outside the gene matches. Germline V CDR1 and CDR2: SGHNT, YYREEE (reference sequence). The CDR3 sequence is 14 residues long. The DNA for the CDR3 is TGTGCCAGCAGGCAGCGGGAGGGGACAGATACGCAGTATTTT. Translating it yields CASRQREGTDTQYF. The variable domain in full, completed from reference TRBV5-4 and TRBJ2-3, reads ETGVTQSPTHLIKTRGQQVTLRCSSQSGHNTVSWYQQALGQGPQFIFQYYREEENGRGNFPPRFSGLQFPNYSSELNVNALELDDSALYLCASRQREGTDTQYFGPGTRLTVL.

Only one count was recorded for this clone. J is TRBJ1-5 and V is TRBV19; D not certain. The CDR3 totals 15 residues. The V end lost 5 bases, the J end lost 0 bases, and 11 bases lay between the germline ends. Per the germline V gene, CDR1 is LNHDA and CDR2 is SQIVND (reference sequence). The CDR3 loop reads CASSWSRYSNQPQHF. In nucleotides, the CDR3 is TGTGCCAGTAGTTGGTCACGCTATAGCAATCAGCCCCAGCATTTT.

With regard to this clone: The junction and the germline gene differ at one end; a read error may be behind it. The J gene is TRBJ1-1, the V gene TRBV27; 7 nucleotides line up with TRBD1. This CDR3 spans 15 amino acids. Germline loops: CDR1 MNHEY, CDR2 SMNVEV (reference sequence). The CDR3, as DNA: TGTGCCAGCAGCCATAACGACAGGGTTGACACTGGAGCTTTCTTT. Amino acid sequence: CASSHNDRVDTGAFF.

J is TRBJ2-3 and V is TRBV6-5; TRBD2 aligns across 8 bases. CDR1 and CDR2 from the germline V gene are MNHEY and SVGAGI. With 6 bases clipped from V and 4 bases from J, the junction kept 9 bases outside the gene matches. This CDR3 spans 15 amino acids. The CDR3, as DNA: TGTGCCAGCAGCCCGGGGGGGGGCGGCGCAGATACGCAGTATTTT. This codes for CASSPGGGGADTQYF.

The rearrangement joins TRBV27 to TRBJ2-5; 12 positions match TRBD2. The closer fit of TRBJ2-7 to the DNA end suggests the J call may be wrong. The CDR3 runs 16 residues. Germline loops: CDR1 MNHEY, CDR2 SMNVEV (reference sequence). The CDR3 is CASIHTGLAGAHEQYF. For the CDR3, the DNA is TGTGCCAGCATCCACACGGGACTAGCGGGTGCCCACGAGCAGTACTTC.

The gene calls are TRBV9 and TRBJ2-5; TRBD1 is a possible D gene (6 bases). In germline, CDR1 is SGDLS, CDR2 YYNGEE. Trimming stripped 0 bases from V and 5 bases from J, with 8 bases between. CDR3 size: 13 residues. The CDR3 loop is CASSVAGEETQYF. Written as DNA, the CDR3 is TGTGCCAGCAGCGTAGCAGGGGAGGAGACCCAGTACTTC.

The chain carries TRBV2 and TRBJ2-7; D gene unclear. V lost 4 bases, J lost 0 bases, and 13 bases lay in between. The CDR3 loop spans 15 amino acids. The V gene's germline CDR1 is SNHLY and CDR2 FYNNEI. CDR3 loop: CASSGPSAASYEQYF. CDR3 sequence (DNA): TGTGCCAGCAGTGGGCCCAGCGCCGCCTCCTACGAGCAGTACTTC.

The chain combines TRBV5-5 with TRBJ2-2; D is ambiguous. The CDR3 extends over 15 amino acids. V lost 0 bases, J lost 2 bases, and 8 bases lay in between. CDR1 and CDR2 from the germline V gene are SGHKS and YYEKEE (reference sequence). This CDR3 reads CASSLATGNTGELFF. The CDR3 region has the DNA TGTGCCAGCAGCTTGGCTACGGGTAACACCGGGGAGCTGTTTTTT.

V is TRBV15 and J is TRBJ2-3; D may be TRBD1 (5 bases). Deletions cut 0 bases from V and 4 bases from J, with 14 bases between. Germline CDR1 is LNHNV and CDR2 is YYDKDF (reference sequence). This CDR3 contains 16 residues. The chain's CDR3 is CATSRDRQGGSDTQYF. The CDR3 nucleotides read TGTGCCACCAGCAGAGATAGGCAGGGTGGTTCAGATACGCAGTATTTT.

The J gene is TRBJ1-1, the V gene TRBV10-2; 7 nucleotides line up with TRBD1. CDR3 length: 18 amino acids. Germline CDR1 is WSHSY and CDR2 is SAAADI. With V trimmed by 1 base and J by 0 bases, 11 bases remained unmatched. The CDR3 DNA is TGCGCCAGCAGTGAGTGGAAACAGGGGCGACCCTTGAACACTGAAGCTTTCTTT. Residues: CASSEWKQGRPLNTEAFF.

The gene calls are TRBV13 and TRBJ2-5; weak D call: TRBD1 (6 bases). V shed 5 bases and J shed 4 bases, with 17 bases lying between them. CDR1 and CDR2 (germline): PRHDT, FYEKMQ (reference sequence). This CDR3 region has 15 residues. As DNA, the CDR3 is TGTGCCAGCAGCGTCCGGCCTGGGGGCGCAGAGACCCAGTACTTC. Amino acid sequence: CASSVRPGGAETQYF.

The chain uses TRBV7-8 and TRBJ1-5; perhaps TRBD1 as D (6 bases). Germline lookup yields CDR1 SGHVS and CDR2 FQNEAQ. V dropped 5 bases and J dropped 0 bases, with 26 bases sitting between them. This CDR3 has 20 amino acids. In DNA form, the CDR3 reads TGTGCCAGCAGCCCAGACGGGGAAAGGGACACATCTTATAGCAATCAGCCCCAGCATTTT. Translated: CASSPDGERDTSYSNQPQHF. The full variable domain, rest sourced from reference TRBV7-8 and TRBJ1-5, is GAGVSQSPRYKVAKRGQDVALRCDPISGHVSLFWYQQALGQGPEFLTYFQNEAQLDKSGLPSDRFFAERPEGSVSTLKIQRTQQEDSAVYLCASSPDGERDTSYSNQPQHFGDGTRLSIL.